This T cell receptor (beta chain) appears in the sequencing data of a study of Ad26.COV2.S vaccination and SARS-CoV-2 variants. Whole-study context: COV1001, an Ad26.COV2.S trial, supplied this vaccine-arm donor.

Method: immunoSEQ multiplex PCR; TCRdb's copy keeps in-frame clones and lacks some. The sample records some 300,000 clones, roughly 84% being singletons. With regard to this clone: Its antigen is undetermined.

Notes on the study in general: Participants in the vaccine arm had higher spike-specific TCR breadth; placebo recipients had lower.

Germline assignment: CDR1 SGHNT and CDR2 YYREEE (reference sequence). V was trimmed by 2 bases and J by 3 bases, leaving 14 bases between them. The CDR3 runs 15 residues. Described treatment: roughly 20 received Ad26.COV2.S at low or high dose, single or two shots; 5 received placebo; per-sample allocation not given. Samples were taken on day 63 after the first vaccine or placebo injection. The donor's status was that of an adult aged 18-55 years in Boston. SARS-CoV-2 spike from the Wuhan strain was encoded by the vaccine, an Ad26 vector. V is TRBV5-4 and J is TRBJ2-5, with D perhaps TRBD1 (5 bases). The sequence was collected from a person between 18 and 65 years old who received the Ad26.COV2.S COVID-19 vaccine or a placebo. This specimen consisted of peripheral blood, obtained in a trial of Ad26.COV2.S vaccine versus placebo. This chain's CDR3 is CASSLRGQMKETQYF. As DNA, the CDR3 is TGTGCCAGCAGCTTAAGGGGCCAGATGAAAGAGACCCAGTACTTC.